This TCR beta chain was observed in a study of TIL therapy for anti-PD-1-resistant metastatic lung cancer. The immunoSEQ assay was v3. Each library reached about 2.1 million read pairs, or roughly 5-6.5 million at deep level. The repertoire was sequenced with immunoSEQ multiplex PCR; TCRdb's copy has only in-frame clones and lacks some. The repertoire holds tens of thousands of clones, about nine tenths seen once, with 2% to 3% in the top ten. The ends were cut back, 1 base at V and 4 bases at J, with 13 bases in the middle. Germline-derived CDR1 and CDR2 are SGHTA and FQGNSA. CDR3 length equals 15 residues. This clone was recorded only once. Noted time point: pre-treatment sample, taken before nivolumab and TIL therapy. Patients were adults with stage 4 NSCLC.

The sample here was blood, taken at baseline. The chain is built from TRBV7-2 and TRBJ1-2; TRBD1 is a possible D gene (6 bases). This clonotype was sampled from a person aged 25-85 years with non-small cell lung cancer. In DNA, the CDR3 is TGTGCCAGCAGCTTAGTTTCGGACAGCACCTATGGCTACACCTTC. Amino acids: CASSLVSDSTYGYTF.